The 10 T cell receptor beta chains given below trace back to one sample, sequenced in a study of Graves' ophthalmopathy and Graves' hyperthyroidism. The authors amplified TCR beta CDR3 regions from RNA transcripts. The first round was an RT-PCR with HTBI primers, and the second round was a multiplex PCR. MiXCR, run by TCRdb on the multiplex PCR reads, gives a single entry per CDR3 protein. The sample records hundreds of thousands of distinct CDR3 sequences, around 45% being singletons. Sequenced: peripheral blood. These receptors were taken from an adult man with Graves' ophthalmopathy.

For the CDR3, the DNA is TGTGCCAGCCTCATACCCGGGACATCGAACACTGAAGCTTTCTTT. It translates to CASLIPGTSNTEAFF. The rearrangement links TRBV7-8 to TRBJ1-1; tentative D call: TRBD1 (6 bases). Trimming cost V 8 bases and J 1 base, with 17 bases left between them. The CDR3 length is 15 residues. Per germline, CDR1 SGHVS and CDR2 FQNEAQ.

This clonotype was recorded at least ten times. As DNA, the CDR3 is TGTGCCATCGGCGGGGGGAACACTGAAGCTTTCTTT. The encoded protein is CAIGGGNTEAFF. This chain joins TRBV10-3 and TRBJ1-1; D possibly corresponds to TRBD1 (5 bases). V was cut by 8 bases and J by 1 base, with 8 bases left in between. Germline lookup yields CDR1 ENHRY and CDR2 SYGVKD. CDR3 length equals 12 residues.

The chain uses TRBV12-3 or TRBV12-4 and TRBJ1-1; D is undetermined. The V end lost 0 bases, the J end lost 2 bases, and 4 bases lay between the germline ends. This CDR3 contains 13 residues. For the CDR3, the DNA is TGTGCCAGCAGTTTAGCGGCTAACACTGAAGCTTTCTTT. Its translation is CASSLAANTEAFF.

This clonotype was recorded a few times. The rearrangement uses TRBV6-6 and TRBJ1-2; D is perhaps TRBD1 (5 bases). The CDR3 has 14 amino acids. Trimming shortened V by 10 bases and J by 1 base, and 16 bases separated the two germline ends. Germline loops: CDR1 MNHNY, CDR2 SVGAGI (reference sequence). The CDR3 sequence: CATLDTGGNYGYTF. The CDR3, as DNA: TGTGCCACCTTGGACACGGGCGGTAACTATGGCTACACCTTC.

The chain is built from TRBV5-1 and TRBJ2-5; no clear D. Per germline, CDR1 SGHRS and CDR2 YFSETQ. V lost 3 bases and J lost 0, with 12 bases in between. This CDR3 contains 15 residues. CDR3 loop: CASSSSMTYQETQYF. The DNA for the CDR3 is TGCGCCAGCAGCTCGTCGATGACGTACCAAGAGACCCAGTACTTC.

Comments on this clonotype: A read error may be the cause here, since a much bigger clone is one base away. V is TRBV29-1 and J is TRBJ1-2; D not resolved. V lost 4 bases and J lost 6, with 12 bases in between. The CDR3 totals 12 residues. Germline CDR1 is SQVTM and CDR2 is ANQGSEA. CDR3 amino acids: CSVGTLEDGYTF. The CDR3 DNA reads TGCAGCGTTGGAACGTTAGAAGATGGCTACACCTTC.

The gene calls are TRBV10-2 and TRBJ2-3, with 12 bases matching TRBD2. Germline CDR1 is WSHSY and CDR2 is SAAADI. The V gene end was trimmed by 6 bases and the J gene end by 5 bases; junction bases not matched to a gene: 9. This CDR3 has 16 amino acids. CDR3 amino acids: CASRALAGGPGDTQYF. CDR3 nucleotide sequence: TGCGCCAGCAGGGCGCTAGCGGGGGGGCCAGGAGATACGCAGTATTTT.

The chain has TRBV7-9 and TRBJ1-1; D gene unclear. Germline V lookup: CDR1 SEHNR, CDR2 FQNEAQ (reference sequence). The V gene lost 2 bases and the J gene lost 1 base, with 11 bases spanning the gap. This CDR3 region has 15 residues. CDR3 sequence reads: CASSLRSGSNTEAFF. CDR3 in DNA: TGTGCCAGCAGCTTAAGATCCGGATCGAACACTGAAGCTTTCTTT.

This clonotype was found a few times. V is TRBV29-1 and J is TRBJ1-1, with TRBD1 identical over 10 bases. V shed 7 bases and J 5 bases; nucleotides not matched to a gene: 1. The germline CDR1 and CDR2 sequences are SQVTM and ANQGSEA. The CDR3 consists of 11 residues. Here the CDR3 DNA reads TGCAGCGGGGACAGGGGTACTGAAGCTTTCTTT. This codes for CSGDRGTEAFF.

This chain uses TRBV12-5 with TRBJ2-2; D not resolved. The CDR3 consists of 12 residues. The germline V and J ends were trimmed by 7 bases and 3 bases, with 6 bases remaining between them. Germline CDR1 reads LGHNT; CDR2 reads FRNRAP. The CDR3 reads CASASYTGELFF. CDR3 nucleotide sequence: TGTGCTAGTGCTTCTTACACCGGGGAGCTGTTTTTT.